The following is a T cell receptor (beta chain) sequence with its context. The antigen remains unidentified. This sample was taken from a study of radiotherapy plus CTLA-4 blockade in lung cancer. Study background: Disease control reached 31%, with objective responses in approximately 17%. Overall study findings and caveats: Following radiotherapy plus ipilimumab, tumor-derived TCR clones expanded in the blood. Interferon-beta, together with early blood T cell clone dynamics, reportedly best predicted response.

Some clones are missing from TCRdb's copy, which holds only in-frame ones; the method was immunoSEQ multiplex PCR. The sample yields tens of thousands of clones, around nine tenths seen once. Treatment of patients with chemo-refractory metastatic non-small-cell lung cancer consisted of focal radiation plus CTLA-4 blockade with ipilimumab. V shed 8 bases, J shed 0 bases, and the junction held 11 bases outside the gene matches. This CDR3 region has 17 residues. From germline, CDR1 is SGHVS and CDR2 FQNEAQ. Sequenced material: peripheral blood, taken from a patient treated with radiotherapy plus ipilimumab. The chain is built from TRBV7-8 and TRBJ1-3, with 9 positions matching TRBD1. The receptor comes from a human donor with non-small cell lung cancer who had stable disease on radiotherapy plus ipilimumab. The CDR3 DNA is TGTGCCAGCTTAGGGGACAGGGCGCGCTCCTCTGGAAACACCATATATTTT. It translates to CASLGDRARSSGNTIYF.